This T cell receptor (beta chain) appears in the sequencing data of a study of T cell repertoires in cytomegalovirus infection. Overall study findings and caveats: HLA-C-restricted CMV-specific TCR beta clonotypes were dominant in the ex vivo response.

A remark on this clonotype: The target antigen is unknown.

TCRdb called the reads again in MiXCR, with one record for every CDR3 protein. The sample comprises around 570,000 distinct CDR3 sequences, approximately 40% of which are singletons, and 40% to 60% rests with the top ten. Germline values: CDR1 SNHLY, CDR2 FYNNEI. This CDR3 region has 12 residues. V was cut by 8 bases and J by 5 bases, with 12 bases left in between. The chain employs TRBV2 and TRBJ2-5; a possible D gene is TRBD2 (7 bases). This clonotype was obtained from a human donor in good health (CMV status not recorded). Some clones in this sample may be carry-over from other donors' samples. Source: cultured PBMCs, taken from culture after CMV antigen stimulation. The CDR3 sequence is CASGGAGETQYF. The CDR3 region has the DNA TGTGCCAGCGGGGGGGCCGGTGAGACCCAGTACTTC.